This T cell receptor beta chain was captured in a study of OX40 agonist ivuxolimab in advanced cancers. Findings of the study overall: The average count of expanded clones was higher among CD8+ T cells than among CD4+.

The CDR3 consists of 12 residues. Per the germline V gene, CDR1 is MGHDK and CDR2 is SYGVNS. Trimming pared 4 bases from V and 6 bases from J, leaving 9 bases between. A word on this clone: Its antigen is as yet unknown.

Using immunoSEQ multiplex PCR, the repertoire was profiled, and TCRdb retains in-frame clones only, with some absent. The sample has tens of thousands of clones; 83% are singletons. The sequence was obtained from an adult with an advanced solid tumor such as melanoma, head and neck, liver or kidney cancer. The chain combines TRBV25-1 with TRBJ1-2; no clear D gene. The specimen comprised CD4+ or CD8+ T cells sorted from blood, sampled in a trial of the OX40 agonist ivuxolimab. CDR3 protein: CASSARPDGYTF. Written as DNA, the CDR3 is TGTGCCAGCAGTGCCCGCCCTGATGGCTACACCTTC.